These 26 T cell receptor beta chains came from one sample sequenced in a study of cytomegalovirus exposure and HLA in healthy donors. The PCR contained 60 Vbeta and 13 Jbeta primers. Only in-frame clones appear in the TCRdb table, and some are missing; sequencing was by immunoSEQ multiplex PCR. The sample has 60,000 to 70,000 clones; over 60% are singletons. What was sequenced was PBMCs. The receptors were sampled from a woman aged 50 to 65 in good health and CMV-seronegative.

This rearrangement joins TRBV5-5 to TRBJ2-5; 10 positions agree with TRBD2. This CDR3 is 16 amino acids long. Germline V gene lookup returns CDR1 SGHKS and CDR2 YYEKEE (reference sequence). V was pared by 3 bases and J by 1 base, with 6 bases of the junction left unmatched. CDR3: CASSWWRTSGQETQYF. DNA for the CDR3: TGTGCCAGCAGCTGGTGGAGGACTAGCGGCCAAGAGACCCAGTACTTC. The entire variable domain, with the rest obtained from reference TRBV5-5 and TRBJ2-5, is as follows: DAGVTQSPTHLIKTRGQQVTLRCSPISGHKSVSWYQQVLGQGPQFIFQYYEKEERGRGNFPDRFSARQFPNYSSELNVNALLLGDSALYLCASSWWRTSGQETQYFGPGTRLLVL.

This clone was recorded a few times. The chain uses TRBV6-6 and TRBJ1-4; 8 nucleotides line up with TRBD1. The CDR3 has 13 amino acids. CDR1 is MNHNY, CDR2 SVGAGI, per germline (reference sequence). V lost 5 bases to trimming and J lost 4 bases; unmatched junction nucleotides: 0. This chain's CDR3 is CASSDRGNEKLFF. The CDR3 DNA is TGTGCCAGCAGTGACAGGGGTAATGAAAAACTGTTTTTT.

The V gene is TRBV9, the J gene TRBJ2-3, with TRBD1 identical over 7 bases. The V gene's germline CDR1 is SGDLS and CDR2 YYNGEE. Germline trimming cut 1 base from V and 5 bases from J; bases unmatched to any gene: 10. The CDR3 totals 16 residues. CDR3 nucleotide sequence: TGTGCCAGCAGCGTAAGTCCGGCAGGGGGTGGAGATACGCAGTATTTT. Protein sequence: CASSVSPAGGGDTQYF.

The rearrangement joins TRBV29-1 to TRBJ2-7; the match to TRBD2 covers 12 bases. CDR1 is SQVTM and CDR2 is ANQGSEA in the germline V gene. Losses at the gene ends were 6 bases for V and 4 bases for J; bases not matched to a gene: 10. This CDR3 comprises 15 residues. The CDR3 DNA follows: TGCAGCGTCCAACCACGACTAGCGGGAGAATACGAGCAGTACTTC. Amino acid sequence: CSVQPRLAGEYEQYF.

This clone was picked up a small number of times. This rearrangement joins TRBV4-3 to TRBJ1-4, with 9 nucleotides matching TRBD1. The junction had 3 bases not matched to a gene; V was cut back by 0 bases and J by 1 base. Germline CDR1 reads LGHNA; CDR2 reads YSLEER. The CDR3 is 17 residues long. This CDR3 is CASSQEGQGITNEKLFF. The CDR3 DNA is TGCGCCAGCAGCCAAGAGGGACAGGGTATAACTAATGAAAAACTGTTTTTT.

The CDR3 region has the DNA TGCGCCAGCAGCCTCGGGGGTAGCGGGGAAGAGACCCAGTACTTC. It is translated as CASSLGGSGEETQYF. The chain is built from TRBV5-1 and TRBJ2-5; 8 bases agree with TRBD2. Germline CDR1 is SGHRS and CDR2 is YFSETQ. The V segment lost 4 bases and the J segment 3 bases; nucleotides outside the gene matches: 8. This CDR3 is built from 15 residues.

This clone was observed a few times. The chain has TRBV7-2 and TRBJ2-1; D may be TRBD2 (7 bases). The germline gives CDR1 SGHTA, CDR2 FQGNSA. CDR3 length: 19 amino acids. The V end was cut by 0 bases, the J end by 3 bases, with 21 bases between. This chain's CDR3 is CASSLAGNLGRGDYNEQFF. In nucleotides, the CDR3 is TGTGCCAGCAGCTTAGCGGGAAACTTGGGGAGGGGGGACTACAATGAGCAGTTCTTC.

The genes are TRBV7-3 and TRBJ1-1; tentative D call: TRBD1 (6 bases). CDR3 length equals 13 residues. CDR1 and CDR2 (germline): SGHTA, FQGTGA. V lost 4 bases, J lost 4 bases, and 10 bases lay in between. The CDR3 protein is CASSSQGITEAFF. Written as DNA, the CDR3 is TGTGCCAGCAGCTCACAGGGAATCACTGAAGCTTTCTTT.

The J gene is TRBJ1-5, the V gene TRBV7-2; D ambiguous. The V gene's germline CDR1 is SGHTA and CDR2 FQGNSA. The CDR3 sequence is 13 residues long. Trimming cost V 2 bases and J 14 bases, with 16 bases left between them. CDR3 coding DNA: TGTGCCAGCAGCTTACCCGACTCTTGGCCTAAGCATTTT. Its translation is CASSLPDSWPKHF.

V usage is TRBV5-4 and J usage is TRBJ2-1; a possible D gene is TRBD2 (5 bases). Germline CDR1 SGHNT, CDR2 YYREEE (reference sequence). This CDR3 contains 15 residues. Trimming left V 4 bases short and J 3 bases short, with 14 bases between. The CDR3 DNA is TGTGCCAGCAGCACCCCTAGCAAACTCTACAATGAGCAGTTCTTC. It is translated as CASSTPSKLYNEQFF.

V is TRBV7-9 and J is TRBJ2-1; 13 positions match TRBD2. This CDR3 contains 16 residues. The germline CDR1 and CDR2 sequences are SEHNR and FQNEAQ (reference sequence). V gave up 5 bases and J gave up 9 bases; unmatched junction bases: 10. In nucleotides, the CDR3 is TGTGCCAGCAGCCCCCCCACTAGCGGGAGGGCCGGTGAGCAGTTCTTC. The encoded protein is CASSPPTSGRAGEQFF.

The rearrangement joins TRBV6-5 to TRBJ2-7; D is possibly TRBD1 (6 bases). Per germline, CDR1 MNHEY and CDR2 SVGAGI. The CDR3 sequence is 15 residues long. Trimming pared 1 base from V and 4 bases from J, leaving 14 bases between. For the CDR3, the DNA is TGTGCCAGCAGTTACTGGGCAGGGGCTGCTTACGAGCAGTACTTC. Protein: CASSYWAGAAYEQYF.

At least ten counts were recorded for this clone. In DNA, the CDR3 is TGTGCCAGCAGCCCCTCCACGGGGGGAACCGGGGAGCTGTTTTTT. Translated, it gives CASSPSTGGTGELFF. This chain connects TRBV7-2 to TRBJ2-2; TRBD2 agrees at 7 bases. The CDR3 consists of 15 residues. The trim removed 5 bases at V and 5 bases at J, leaving 8 bases unmatched. Per the germline V gene, CDR1 is SGHTA and CDR2 is FQGNSA. The full variable domain, with the rest looked up from reference TRBV7-2 and TRBJ2-2, is GAGVSQSPSNKVTEKGKDVELRCDPISGHTALYWYRQSLGQGLEFLIYFQGNSAPDKSGLPSDRFSAERTGGSVSTLTIQRTQQEDSAVYLCASSPSTGGTGELFFGEGSRLTVL.

This rearrangement joins TRBV27 to TRBJ2-3; 13 nucleotides match TRBD2. CDR1 MNHEY and CDR2 SMNVEV come from the germline V gene (reference sequence). The CDR3 loop spans 17 amino acids. V dropped 8 bases and J dropped 1; count of bases not matched to a gene: 9. This CDR3 is CASRGRLAGGRTDTQYF. The CDR3 nucleotides are TGTGCCAGCCGAGGGCGACTAGCGGGAGGCCGCACAGATACGCAGTATTTT.

The chain couples TRBV2 to TRBJ2-7, with TRBD2 matching 11 bases. Germline V lookup: CDR1 SNHLY, CDR2 FYNNEI. The CDR3 extends over 14 amino acids. The J segment lost 3 bases and the V segment lost 6 bases, leaving 4 bases of the junction unmatched. CDR3 loop: CASRTGLADYEQYF. CDR3 coding DNA: TGTGCCAGCAGGACGGGACTAGCGGACTACGAGCAGTACTTC.

The chain combines TRBV2 with TRBJ1-4; 8 nucleotides agree with TRBD1. The junction had 0 bases not matched to a gene; V was cut back by 7 bases and J by 5 bases. Germline V lookup: CDR1 SNHLY, CDR2 FYNNEI. The CDR3 is 12 amino acids. CDR3 amino acids: CASNRGNEKLFF. In nucleotides, the CDR3 is TGTGCCAGCAACAGGGGGAATGAAAAACTGTTTTTT.

The chain joins TRBV5-1 to TRBJ2-7, with TRBD2 matching 7 bases. J gave up 4 bases and V 4 bases, and 11 bases lay outside the gene matches. The CDR3 contains 15 residues. CDR1 is SGHRS, CDR2 YFSETQ, per germline. The CDR3 bases are TGCGCCAGCAGCCACGGGACTACCCGAGCTTACGAGCAGTACTTC. Its protein is CASSHGTTRAYEQYF. The complete variable domain, with remaining parts taken from reference TRBV5-1 and TRBJ2-7, reads KAGVTQTPRYLIKTRGQQVTLSCSPISGHRSVSWYQQTPGQGLQFLFEYFSETQRNKGNFPGRFSGRQFSNSRSEMNVSTLELGDSALYLCASSHGTTRAYEQYFGPGTRLTVT.

For the CDR3, the DNA is TGCGCCAGCAGCCCCCAGGGGGCGATCCACGAGCAGTACTTC. Encoded protein: CASSPQGAIHEQYF. The chain recombines TRBV5-1 with TRBJ2-7, with 8 bases identical to TRBD1. Germline trimming cut 4 bases from V and 5 bases from J; bases unmatched to any gene: 8. From germline, CDR1 is SGHRS and CDR2 YFSETQ. This CDR3 is 14 amino acids long.

A single count supports this clone. This chain joins TRBV9 and TRBJ1-3; a possible D gene is TRBD1 (6 bases). The CDR3 extends over 16 amino acids. Germline V CDR1 and CDR2: SGDLS, YYNGEE. V lost 7 bases and J lost 0, with 17 bases in between. The CDR3 region is CASARTQGFSGNTIYF. The CDR3 region has the DNA TGTGCCAGCGCCCGGACTCAGGGGTTCTCTGGAAACACCATATATTTT.

This clone came up once. The chain recombines TRBV9 with TRBJ2-7, with 11 bases that match TRBD2. V shed 4 bases, J shed 1 base, and the junction held 7 bases outside the gene matches. This CDR3 region has 16 residues. CDR1 and CDR2 (germline): SGDLS, YYNGEE. This CDR3 reads CASSPVLAGESYEQYF. The CDR3 DNA reads as TGTGCCAGCAGCCCAGTACTAGCGGGAGAGTCCTACGAGCAGTACTTC.

This clone was detected only a few times. This chain links TRBV15 with TRBJ1-4; 8 nucleotides agree with TRBD1. Per the germline V gene, CDR1 is LNHNV and CDR2 is YYDKDF (reference sequence). The CDR3 sequence is 13 residues long. Germline trimming cut 7 bases from V and 8 bases from J; bases unmatched to any gene: 6. The CDR3, as DNA: TGTGCCACCAACAGGGGGTCGGGGGAAAAACTGTTTTTT. Amino acids: CATNRGSGEKLFF. Drawing the rest from reference TRBV15 and TRBJ1-4, the complete variable domain is DAMVIQNPRYQVTQFGKPVTLSCSQTLNHNVMYWYQQKSSQAPKLLFHYYDKDFNNEADTPDNFQSRRPNTSFCFLDIRSPGLGDTAMYLCATNRGSGEKLFFGSGTQLSVL.

J is TRBJ1-4 and V is TRBV18; D is undetermined. The CDR3 is made up of 13 amino acids. CDR1 KGHSH and CDR2 LQKENI come from the germline V gene. Trimming pared 0 bases from V and 12 bases from J, leaving 11 bases between. Written as DNA, the CDR3 is TGTGCCAGCTCACCACCGGGAGCTAACGAACTGTTTTTT. Residues: CASSPPGANELFF. Full variable domain (rest looked up from reference TRBV18 and TRBJ1-4): NAGVMQNPRHLVRRRGQEARLRCSPMKGHSHVYWYRQLPEEGLKFMVYLQKENIIDESGMPKERFSAEFPKEGPSILRIQQVVRGDSAAYFCASSPPGANELFFGSGTQLSVL.

The J gene is TRBJ1-2, the V gene TRBV5-4; unclear D gene. This CDR3 region has 14 residues. V dropped 1 base and J dropped 5 bases, with 12 bases sitting between them. Germline CDR1 and CDR2: SGHNT and YYREEE (reference sequence). The CDR3 spells CASSLFLSDYGYTF. CDR3 DNA: TGTGCCAGCAGCTTGTTTTTGTCAGATTATGGCTACACCTTC.

The chain is built from TRBV29-1 and TRBJ1-1, with 7 bases aligning to TRBD1. V was clipped by 6 bases and J by 7 bases; unmatched bases: 5. The germline gives CDR1 SQVTM, CDR2 ANQGSEA. The CDR3 loop spans 11 amino acids. CDR3 protein: CSVGGTVEAFF. Here the CDR3 DNA reads TGCAGCGTAGGAGGGACAGTTGAAGCTTTCTTT.

The gene calls are TRBV29-1 and TRBJ1-1, with TRBD1 as a possible D gene (5 bases). CDR1 is SQVTM, CDR2 ANQGSEA, per germline. Trimming took 7 bases from V and 7 from J, leaving 10 bases between them. The length of the CDR3 is 10 residues. CDR3 coding DNA: TGCAGCGGGGGGGGAGATGAAGCTTTCTTT. Encoded protein: CSGGGDEAFF.

This clone was seen only a few times. CDR3 residues: CASSQGIRGIEAFF. The CDR3 DNA is TGCGCCAGCAGCCAAGGGATCAGGGGCATTGAAGCTTTCTTT. The gene calls are TRBV4-1 and TRBJ1-1, with D tentatively TRBD1 (6 bases). CDR1 is MGHRA and CDR2 is YSYEKL in the germline V gene. Trimming cost V 1 base and J 7 bases, with 13 bases left between them. This CDR3 contains 14 residues.